The next 19 T cell receptor beta chains were all read from a single sample in a study of beta chain features in type 1 diabetes. Isolated RNA was reverse transcribed in full, so expressed TCRB transcripts were sequenced. The data were produced by immunoSEQ multiplex PCR, yet TCRdb's version contains in-frame clones alone and is incomplete. The sample holds nearly 350,000 clones; less than 9.5% are singletons and the top ten take less than 0.45%. Sequencing was carried out using central memory CD4+ T cells from blood. These receptors originate from a woman under 30 in good health.

This clone was counted between two and nine times. The chain carries TRBV27 and TRBJ1-5; TRBD1 is a possible D gene (5 bases). The CDR3 totals 14 residues. Germline V gene data show CDR1 as MNHEY and CDR2 as SMNVEV (reference sequence). Trimming took 7 bases from V and 4 from J, leaving 14 bases between them. The CDR3 DNA reads TGTGCCAGCAATATGTGGGGGAGTAATCAGCCCCAGCATTTT. It encodes CASNMWGSNQPQHF.

This rearrangement joins TRBV5-4 to TRBJ1-2; a possible D gene is TRBD1 (6 bases). V lost 4 bases and J lost 8, with 24 bases in between. Germline CDR1 reads SGHNT; CDR2 reads YYREEE (reference sequence). The CDR3 is 16 amino acids. The CDR3 region is CASSLYSAGGVGGYTF. The CDR3 DNA reads TGTGCCAGCAGCCTCTACTCTGCTGGGGGCGTCGGGGGCTACACCTTC.

This clone was counted at least ten times. This chain links TRBV9 with TRBJ1-2; D gene ambiguous. Germline V gene lookup returns CDR1 SGDLS and CDR2 YYNGEE. The CDR3 sequence is 14 residues long. Trimming took 3 bases from V and 4 from J, leaving 13 bases between them. CDR3 protein: CASSASGSGYGYTF. CDR3 nucleotides: TGTGCCAGCAGCGCTTCCGGGTCGGGCTATGGCTACACCTTC.

This clone was counted only a few times. The chain combines TRBV28 with TRBJ2-7; D may be TRBD2 (6 bases). Germline CDR1 and CDR2: MDHEN and SYDVKM. The V end was cut by 3 bases, the J end by 0 bases, with 12 bases between. CDR3 size: 15 residues. In DNA, the CDR3 is TGTGCCAGCAGTTTTAGCGGTCCCCTCTCCTACGAGCAGTACTTC. This sequence encodes CASSFSGPLSYEQYF.

The chain uses TRBV27 and TRBJ2-7; no reliable D call. Germline V gene lookup returns CDR1 MNHEY and CDR2 SMNVEV (reference sequence). The CDR3 sequence is 10 residues long. The germline V and J ends were trimmed by 3 bases and 5 bases, with 2 bases remaining between them. In DNA, the CDR3 is TGTGCCAGCAGTTTTAACGAGCAGTACTTC. Translated: CASSFNEQYF.

This clone has just one count. The chain links TRBV4-2 to TRBJ2-5; TRBD2 matches 12 bases. Germline-derived CDR1 and CDR2 are LGHNA and YNFKEQ. V trimming: 4 bases; J trimming: 5 bases; junction bases outside the gene matches: 11. CDR3 length: 17 amino acids. CDR3 region: CASSRHTTSGSMETQYF. Here the CDR3 DNA reads TGTGCCAGCAGCCGACATACGACTAGCGGGAGTATGGAGACCCAGTACTTC.

The chain uses TRBV11-2 and TRBJ2-7; D unresolved. Germline V gene lookup returns CDR1 SGHAT and CDR2 FQNNGV. This CDR3 is 13 amino acids long. The V gene lost 1 base and the J gene lost 6 bases, with 10 bases spanning the gap. The CDR3 loop is CASSLVPTREQYF. CDR3 nucleotide sequence: TGTGCCAGCAGCTTAGTCCCGACTCGCGAGCAGTACTTC.

This clone was seen a few times. The V call is TRBV6-6, the J call TRBJ2-7, with D unresolved. V lost 6 bases and J lost 2, with 11 bases in between. CDR1 and CDR2 from the germline V gene are MNHNY and SVGAGI (reference sequence). The CDR3 spans 13 residues. CDR3 sequence (DNA): TGTGCCAGCAGACAGCTGGGTACCTACGAGCAGTACTTC. The encoded protein is CASRQLGTYEQYF.

This clone was found a few times. The V gene is TRBV5-6, the J gene TRBJ1-1; no clear D gene. The CDR3 is 14 amino acids. Germline loops: CDR1 SGHDT, CDR2 YYEEEE. V was clipped by 3 bases and J by 4 bases, with 13 bases between them. The CDR3 DNA follows: TGTGCCAGCAGCTATGGACGGCGGATCACTGAAGCTTTCTTT. Its translation is CASSYGRRITEAFF.

The chain couples TRBV28 to TRBJ1-2, with D tentatively TRBD1 (5 bases). Germline V gene lookup returns CDR1 MDHEN and CDR2 SYDVKM. This CDR3 is 13 amino acids long. V lost 5 bases, J lost 2 bases, and 9 bases lay in between. The CDR3 loop is CASSRDGNYGYTF. Written as DNA, the CDR3 is TGTGCCAGCAGTCGGGACGGGAACTATGGCTACACCTTC.

This clone was picked up many times. The chain is built from TRBV28 and TRBJ1-2; 9 bases map to TRBD1. Looked up from germline, CDR1 is MDHEN and CDR2 is SYDVKM. V lost 3 bases, J lost 14 bases, and 7 bases stayed unmatched. CDR3 size: 12 residues. The CDR3 DNA reads as TGTGCCAGCAGTTTCCAGGACAGGGGTATTACCTTC. This sequence encodes CASSFQDRGITF.

The chain uses TRBV7-2 and TRBJ2-3; 7 bases are shared with TRBD2. The CDR3 extends over 13 amino acids. V lost 5 bases to trimming and J lost 6 bases; unmatched junction nucleotides: 5. Germline CDR1 SGHTA, CDR2 FQGNSA. The DNA for the CDR3 is TGTGCCAGCAGCCGAGAGGGAGGGGATACGCAGTATTTT. Amino acids: CASSREGGDTQYF.

This rearrangement joins TRBV28 to TRBJ2-1; 8 positions agree with TRBD2. The trim removed 4 bases at V and 11 bases at J, leaving 7 bases unmatched. The germline gives CDR1 MDHEN, CDR2 SYDVKM. The CDR3 totals 13 residues. The CDR3: CASSSLSGGQQFF. CDR3 nucleotide sequence: TGTGCCAGCAGTTCACTCAGCGGGGGACAGCAGTTCTTC.

The gene calls are TRBV11-2 and TRBJ2-1; D not resolved. The V gene lost 1 base and the J gene lost 4 bases, with 5 bases spanning the gap. This CDR3 spans 13 amino acids. Germline CDR1 reads SGHAT; CDR2 reads FQNNGV. The CDR3 region is CASSLASYNEQFF. The DNA for the CDR3 is TGTGCCAGCAGCTTAGCATCATACAATGAGCAGTTCTTC.

The chain recombines TRBV29-1 with TRBJ2-2; no firm D call. The CDR3 runs 12 residues. V lost 5 bases and J 7 bases, leaving 11 bases between the germline ends. Looked up from germline, CDR1 is SQVTM and CDR2 is ANQGSEA. In nucleotides, the CDR3 is TGCAGCGTTAGCTACGTCGGCGGGGAGCTGTTTTTT. It is translated as CSVSYVGGELFF.

Comments on this clone: A single base is all that separates this from a far larger clone, so a read error is likely. CDR3 region: CASSVNTGELFF. The CDR3 DNA follows: TGTGCCAGCAGCGTGAACACCGGGGAGCTGTTTTTT. V usage is TRBV11-3 and J usage is TRBJ2-2, with D uncertain. Germline CDR1 and CDR2: SGHNT and YENEEA. V lost 5 bases to trimming and J lost 1 base, with 2 bases between them. This CDR3 has 12 amino acids.

This clone was counted at least ten times. The gene calls are TRBV29-1 and TRBJ2-1; D may be TRBD2 (6 bases). Deletions cut 3 bases from V and 0 bases from J, with 15 bases between. The CDR3 sequence is 16 residues long. Per germline, CDR1 SQVTM and CDR2 ANQGSEA. The CDR3 DNA reads TGCAGCGTTGAGATGGGGTACGGGAGCTCCTACAATGAGCAGTTCTTC. The encoded protein is CSVEMGYGSSYNEQFF.

This clone was observed a handful of times. The chain joins TRBV7-6 to TRBJ2-7, with TRBD2 matching 9 bases. Germline CDR1 is SGHVS and CDR2 is FNYEAQ. V shed 5 bases and J 5 bases; nucleotides not matched to a gene: 16. This CDR3 is built from 17 residues. The CDR3 DNA sequence: TGTGCCAGCAGCCCCCCTAGCGGGATGAGAGGGGGCCACGAGCAGTACTTC. This gives the protein CASSPPSGMRGGHEQYF. Together with reference TRBV7-6 and TRBJ2-7, the CDR3 gives the full variable domain: GAGVSQSPRYKVTKRGQDVALRCDPISGHVSLYWYRQALGQGPEFLTYFNYEAQQDKSGLPNDRFSAERPEGSISTLTIQRTEQRDSAMYRCASSPPSGMRGGHEQYFGPGTRLTVT.

In its sample, this clone was seen many times. J is TRBJ2-3 and V is TRBV11-2; 12 bases line up with TRBD2. Germline CDR1 is SGHAT and CDR2 is FQNNGV. The V gene end was trimmed by 3 bases and the J gene end by 4 bases; junction bases not matched to a gene: 2. The CDR3 consists of 15 residues. CDR3 loop: CASSFLAGGADTQYF. The CDR3 DNA reads as TGTGCCAGCAGCTTTCTAGCGGGAGGGGCAGATACGCAGTATTTT.